These 10 T cell receptor beta chains came from one sample sequenced in a study of vaccination and CD4 T cells after COVID-19. No antigen has been assigned to these receptors. An Oncomine TCR Beta short-read assay was used to sequence the DNA from cultured CD4+ T cells. CD4+ T cells were cultured, and genomic DNA was extracted from them. TCRdb ran MiXCR on the PCR reads and lists one entry per CDR3 protein. Among approximately 9,700 distinct CDR3 sequences listed, around 32% were seen once. Stated treatment: approximately 11-day PBMC culture with coronavirus spike peptide pools or control peptides (ViraFEST assay). From the unexposed donor, CD4+ T cells were collected ahead of the COVID-19 pandemic (2011-2018). The sample comprised CD4+ T cells from blood, cultured in vitro. These receptors came from a human donor in good health.

The CDR3 is CASLGADSDYGYTF. The CDR3 coding sequence is TGTGCCAGCCTCGGCGCGGACTCGGACTATGGCTACACCTTC. The chain employs TRBV11-2 and TRBJ1-2; D unclear. The V and J ends lost 8 bases and 3 bases respectively, with 16 bases between them. Germline CDR1 and CDR2: SGHAT and FQNNGV. This CDR3 spans 14 amino acids. Together with reference TRBV11-2 and TRBJ1-2, the CDR3 gives the full variable domain: EAGVAQSPRYKIIEKRQSVAFWCNPISGHATLYWYQQILGQGPKLLIQFQNNGVVDDSQLPKDRFSAERLKGVDSTLKIQPAKLEDSAVYLCASLGADSDYGYTFGSGTRLTVV.

This clonotype occurred a few times. The genes are TRBV6-2 or TRBV6-3 and TRBJ1-5, with 10 bases aligning to TRBD1. Germline-derived CDR1 and CDR2 are MNHEY and SVGEGT. Trimming removed 7 bases from V and 0 bases from J; junction bases left unmatched: 15. The CDR3 runs to 19 residues. The CDR3 nucleotides are TGTGCCAGCACCTTCTCCGGGACAGGGGATATTTATAGCAATCAGCCCCAGCATTTT. This encodes CASTFSGTGDIYSNQPQHF.

This clonotype was picked up a small number of times. The J gene is TRBJ2-2, the V gene TRBV20-1; TRBD1 matches at 7 bases. Germline trimming cut 5 bases from V and 6 bases from J; bases unmatched to any gene: 9. CDR1 and CDR2 (germline): DFQATT, SNEGSKA (reference sequence). This CDR3 comprises 14 residues. The CDR3 region is CSASRGPEAGELFF. For the CDR3, the DNA is TGCAGTGCTTCAAGGGGGCCGGAGGCCGGGGAGCTGTTTTTT.

V usage is TRBV6-5 and J usage is TRBJ1-5, with D possibly being TRBD1 (5 bases). Trimming left V 4 bases short and J 1 base short, with 11 bases between. This CDR3 region has 15 residues. CDR1 is MNHEY, CDR2 SVGAGI, per germline. The CDR3 loop reads CASSSGTASNQPQHF. The CDR3 DNA is TGTGCCAGCAGTTCCGGGACGGCGAGCAATCAGCCCCAGCATTTT.

The chain is built from TRBV20-1 and TRBJ1-5, with 9 bases identical to TRBD1. Germline loops: CDR1 DFQATT, CDR2 SNEGSKA (reference sequence). V trimming: 5 bases; J trimming: 4 bases; junction bases outside the gene matches: 6. This CDR3 has 14 residues. The CDR3 loop reads CSASSGTGNQPQHF. The CDR3 DNA reads TGCAGTGCTTCCTCCGGGACAGGGAATCAGCCCCAGCATTTT.

The chain uses TRBV25-1 and TRBJ2-7; D might be TRBD2 (6 bases). The length of the CDR3 is 14 residues. CDR1 is MGHDK and CDR2 is SYGVNS in the germline V gene. The V gene lost 6 bases and the J gene lost 0 bases, with 12 bases spanning the gap. CDR3 in DNA: TGTGCCAGCAGCCCCCGGGGGACCTCCTACGAGCAGTACTTC. This gives the protein CASSPRGTSYEQYF.

This clonotype was detected only a few times. V and J are TRBV6-1 and TRBJ1-6; the match to TRBD1 covers 7 bases. CDR1 and CDR2 from the germline V gene are MNHNS and SASEGT. CDR3 length equals 15 residues. CDR3 DNA sequence: TGTGCGGTGTTAGGGTTGACAGGGAGTAATTCACCCCTCCACTTT. Its protein is CAVLGLTGSNSPLHF.

The rearrangement uses TRBV6-2 or TRBV6-3 and TRBJ2-7; D remains ambiguous. The length of the CDR3 is 14 residues. Germline lookup yields CDR1 MNHEY and CDR2 SVGEGT. Trimming pared 3 bases from V and 0 bases from J, leaving 9 bases between. Written as DNA, the CDR3 is TGTGCCAGCAGTTATTTCCAAAGCTCCTACGAGCAGTACTTC. Amino acid sequence: CASSYFQSSYEQYF.

By frequency in the sample, this clonotype is medium-sized. The J gene is TRBJ1-2, the V gene TRBV20-1; perhaps TRBD1 as D (6 bases). Germline V gene data show CDR1 as DFQATT and CDR2 as SNEGSKA (reference sequence). V was pared by 3 bases and J by 2 bases, with 13 bases between. CDR3 length: 14 amino acids. CDR3 sequence: CSASRGQRNYGYTF. For the CDR3, the DNA is TGCAGTGCTAGCCGAGGACAGAGGAACTATGGCTACACCTTC.

The chain combines TRBV20-1 with TRBJ2-3, with 11 nucleotides matching TRBD2. V lost 0 bases to trimming and J lost 0 bases; unmatched junction nucleotides: 8. CDR1 DFQATT and CDR2 SNEGSKA come from the germline V gene (reference sequence). The CDR3 length is 18 residues. This CDR3 reads CSARDPTSGSPSTDTQYF. The CDR3 coding sequence is TGCAGTGCTAGAGATCCCACTAGCGGGAGCCCCAGCACAGATACGCAGTATTTT.